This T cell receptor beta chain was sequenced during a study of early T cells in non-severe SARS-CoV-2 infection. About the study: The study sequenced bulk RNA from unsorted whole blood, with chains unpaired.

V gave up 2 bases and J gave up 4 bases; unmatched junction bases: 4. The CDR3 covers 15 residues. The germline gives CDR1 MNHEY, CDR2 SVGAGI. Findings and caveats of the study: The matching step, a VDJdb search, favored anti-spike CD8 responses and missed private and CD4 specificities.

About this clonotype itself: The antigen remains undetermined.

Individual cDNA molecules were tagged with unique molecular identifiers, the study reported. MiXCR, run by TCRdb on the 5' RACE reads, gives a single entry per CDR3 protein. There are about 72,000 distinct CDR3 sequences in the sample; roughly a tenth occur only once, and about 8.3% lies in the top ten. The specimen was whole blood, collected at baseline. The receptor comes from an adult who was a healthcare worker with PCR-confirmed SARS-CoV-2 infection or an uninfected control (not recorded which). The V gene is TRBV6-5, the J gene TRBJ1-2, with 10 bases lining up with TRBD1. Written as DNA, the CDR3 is TGTGCCAGCAGTTACGGGACAGGGGTGGCCTATGGCTACACCTTC. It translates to CASSYGTGVAYGYTF.